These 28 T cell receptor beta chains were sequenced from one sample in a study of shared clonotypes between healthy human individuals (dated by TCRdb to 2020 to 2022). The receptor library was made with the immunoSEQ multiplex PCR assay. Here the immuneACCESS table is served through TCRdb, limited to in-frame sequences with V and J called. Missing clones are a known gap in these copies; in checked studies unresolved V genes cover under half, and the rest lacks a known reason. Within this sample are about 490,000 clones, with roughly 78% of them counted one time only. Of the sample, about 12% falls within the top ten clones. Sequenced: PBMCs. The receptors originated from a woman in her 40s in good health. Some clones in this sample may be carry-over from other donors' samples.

CDR3 nucleotide sequence: TGTGCCACCAGCAGAGGGGACAGGGGTGGGGCCAACGTCCTGACTTTC. Its protein is CATSRGDRGGANVLTF. The chain has TRBV15 and TRBJ2-6; TRBD1 matches at 10 bases. With 1 base clipped from V and 3 bases from J, the junction kept 0 bases outside the gene matches. The CDR3 length is 16 residues. CDR1 LNHNV and CDR2 YYDKDF come from the germline V gene (reference sequence).

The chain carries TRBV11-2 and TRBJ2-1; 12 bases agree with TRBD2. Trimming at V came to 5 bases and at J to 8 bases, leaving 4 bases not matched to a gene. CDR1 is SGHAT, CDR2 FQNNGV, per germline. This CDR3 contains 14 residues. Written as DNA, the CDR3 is TGTGCCAGCAGCCCTGGACTAGCGGGGTATGAGCAGTTCTTC. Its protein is CASSPGLAGYEQFF. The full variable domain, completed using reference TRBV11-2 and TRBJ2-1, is EAGVAQSPRYKIIEKRQSVAFWCNPISGHATLYWYQQILGQGPKLLIQFQNNGVVDDSQLPKDRFSAERLKGVDSTLKIQPAKLEDSAVYLCASSPGLAGYEQFFGPGTRLTVL.

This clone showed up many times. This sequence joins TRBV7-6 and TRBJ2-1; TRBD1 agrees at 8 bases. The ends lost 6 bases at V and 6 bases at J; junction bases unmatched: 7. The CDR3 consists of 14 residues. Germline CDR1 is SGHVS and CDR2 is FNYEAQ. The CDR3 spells CASRSYRGVNEQFF. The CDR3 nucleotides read TGTGCCAGCAGAAGCTACAGGGGGGTCAATGAGCAGTTCTTC.

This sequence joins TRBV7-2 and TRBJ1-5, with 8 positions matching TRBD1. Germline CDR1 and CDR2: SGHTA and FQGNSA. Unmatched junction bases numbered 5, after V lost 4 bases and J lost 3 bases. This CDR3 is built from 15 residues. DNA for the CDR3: TGTGCCAGCAGCTCGGGGACAGGTACCAATCAGCCCCAGCATTTT. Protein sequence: CASSSGTGTNQPQHF.

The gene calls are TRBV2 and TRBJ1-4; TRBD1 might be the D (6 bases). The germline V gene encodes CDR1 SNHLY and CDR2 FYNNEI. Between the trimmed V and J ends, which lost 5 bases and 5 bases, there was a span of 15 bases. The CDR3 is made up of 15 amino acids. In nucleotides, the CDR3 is TGTGCCAGCAGTCTATTGTCAGGGGCGAATGAAAAACTGTTTTTT. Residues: CASSLLSGANEKLFF.

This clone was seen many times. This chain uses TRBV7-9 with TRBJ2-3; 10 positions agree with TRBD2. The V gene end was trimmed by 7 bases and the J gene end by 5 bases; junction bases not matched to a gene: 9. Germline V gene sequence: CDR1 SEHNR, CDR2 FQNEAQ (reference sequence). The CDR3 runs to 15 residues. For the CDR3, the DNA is TGTGCCAGCAACCGGGGGAGCGGGAGGGGAGATACGCAGTATTTT. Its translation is CASNRGSGRGDTQYF.

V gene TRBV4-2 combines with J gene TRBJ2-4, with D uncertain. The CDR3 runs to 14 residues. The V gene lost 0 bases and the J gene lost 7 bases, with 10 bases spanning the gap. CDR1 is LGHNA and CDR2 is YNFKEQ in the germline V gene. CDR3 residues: CASSQDRSYNIQYF. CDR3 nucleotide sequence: TGTGCCAGCAGCCAAGATCGCAGTTATAACATTCAGTACTTC.

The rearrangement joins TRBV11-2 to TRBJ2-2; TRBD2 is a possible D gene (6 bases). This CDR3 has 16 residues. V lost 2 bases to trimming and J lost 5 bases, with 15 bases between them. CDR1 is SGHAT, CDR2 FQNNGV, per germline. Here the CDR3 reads CASSLHPGLGTGELFF. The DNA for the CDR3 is TGTGCCAGCAGCTTACATCCGGGACTGGGGACCGGGGAGCTGTTTTTT.

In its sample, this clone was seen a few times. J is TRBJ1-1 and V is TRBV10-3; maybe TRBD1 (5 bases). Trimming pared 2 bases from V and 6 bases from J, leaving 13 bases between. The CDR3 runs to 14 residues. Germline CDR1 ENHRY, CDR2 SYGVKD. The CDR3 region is CAISEGQGVAEAFF. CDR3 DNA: TGTGCCATCAGTGAGGGCCAGGGAGTGGCTGAAGCTTTCTTT.

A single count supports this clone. The CDR3 region is CASSFLSGRRVGTDTQYF. The CDR3 DNA follows: TGTGCCAGCAGCTTTCTTAGCGGGAGACGGGTGGGCACAGATACGCAGTATTTT. The V and J genes are TRBV5-4 and TRBJ2-3; 9 nucleotides match TRBD2. Germline CDR1 reads SGHNT; CDR2 reads YYREEE (reference sequence). With V trimmed by 2 bases and J by 1 base, 11 bases remained unmatched. The CDR3 extends over 18 amino acids.

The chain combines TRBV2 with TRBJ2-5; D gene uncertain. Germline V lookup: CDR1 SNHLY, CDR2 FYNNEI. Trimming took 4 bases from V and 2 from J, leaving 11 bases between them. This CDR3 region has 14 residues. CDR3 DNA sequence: TGTGCCAGCAGTGTCCAAGGGCCGCAAGAGACCCAGTACTTC. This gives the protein CASSVQGPQETQYF.

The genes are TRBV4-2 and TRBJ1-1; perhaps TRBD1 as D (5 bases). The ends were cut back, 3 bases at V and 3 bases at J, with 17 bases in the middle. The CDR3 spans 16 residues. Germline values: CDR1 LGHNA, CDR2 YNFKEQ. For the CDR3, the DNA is TGTGCCAGCAGCCACCCCTGGGGCAGGGCCGACACTGAAGCTTTCTTT. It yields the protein CASSHPWGRADTEAFF.

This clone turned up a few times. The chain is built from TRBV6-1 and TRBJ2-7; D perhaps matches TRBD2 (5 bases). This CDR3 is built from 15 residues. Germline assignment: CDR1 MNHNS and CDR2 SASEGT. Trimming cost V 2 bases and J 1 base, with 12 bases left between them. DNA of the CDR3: TGTGCCAGCAGTGAACATTGGGAGTCTTCCTACGAGCAGTACTTC. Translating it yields CASSEHWESSYEQYF.

The CDR3 nucleotides are TGTGCCAGCTCACCACCGGCCACAGGGGATATGACTGAAGCTTTCTTT. Amino acid sequence: CASSPPATGDMTEAFF. The chain couples TRBV18 to TRBJ1-1; TRBD1 matches 7 bases. Germline CDR1 is KGHSH and CDR2 is LQKENI. The CDR3 length is 16 residues. J lost 5 bases, V lost 0 bases, and 9 bases had no gene match.

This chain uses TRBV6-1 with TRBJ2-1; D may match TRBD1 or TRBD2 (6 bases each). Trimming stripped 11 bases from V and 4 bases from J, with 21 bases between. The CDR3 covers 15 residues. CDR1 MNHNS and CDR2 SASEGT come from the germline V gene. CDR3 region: CAGRQEGLGYNEQFF. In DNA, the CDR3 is TGTGCCGGCCGACAGGAGGGCCTTGGGTACAATGAGCAGTTCTTC.

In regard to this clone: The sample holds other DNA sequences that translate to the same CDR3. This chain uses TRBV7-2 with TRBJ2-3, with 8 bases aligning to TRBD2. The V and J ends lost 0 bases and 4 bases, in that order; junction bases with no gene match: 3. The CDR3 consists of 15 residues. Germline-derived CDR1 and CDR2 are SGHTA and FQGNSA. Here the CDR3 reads CASSLAAGVADTQYF. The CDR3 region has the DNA TGTGCCAGCAGCTTAGCAGCGGGAGTAGCAGATACGCAGTATTTT.

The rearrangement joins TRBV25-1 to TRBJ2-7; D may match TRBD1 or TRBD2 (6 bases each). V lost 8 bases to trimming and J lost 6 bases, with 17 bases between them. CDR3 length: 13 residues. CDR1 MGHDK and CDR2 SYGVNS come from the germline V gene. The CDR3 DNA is TGTGCCAGCTCCATTGGGGGGCGGTTCGAGCAGTACTTC. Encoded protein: CASSIGGRFEQYF.

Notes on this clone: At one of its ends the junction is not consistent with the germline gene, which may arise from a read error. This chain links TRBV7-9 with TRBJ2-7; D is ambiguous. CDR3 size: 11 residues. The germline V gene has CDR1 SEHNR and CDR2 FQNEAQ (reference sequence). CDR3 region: CASSLEGEKNF. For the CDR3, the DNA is TGTGCCAGCAGCTTAGAAGGCGAGAAGAACTTC.

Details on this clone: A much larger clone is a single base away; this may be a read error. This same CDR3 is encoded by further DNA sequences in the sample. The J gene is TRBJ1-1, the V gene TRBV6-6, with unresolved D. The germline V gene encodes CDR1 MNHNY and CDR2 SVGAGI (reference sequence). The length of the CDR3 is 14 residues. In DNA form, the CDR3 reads TGTGCCAGCAGTTACGTTCCGGGGTTCACTGAGGCTTTCTTT. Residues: CASSYVPGFTEAFF.

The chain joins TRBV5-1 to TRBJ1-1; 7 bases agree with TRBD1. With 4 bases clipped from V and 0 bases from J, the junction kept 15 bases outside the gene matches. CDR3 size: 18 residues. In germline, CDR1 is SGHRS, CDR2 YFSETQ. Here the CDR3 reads CASSLKRQGVKMNTEAFF. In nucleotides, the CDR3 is TGCGCCAGCAGCCTAAAAAGACAGGGCGTTAAAATGAACACTGAAGCTTTCTTT.

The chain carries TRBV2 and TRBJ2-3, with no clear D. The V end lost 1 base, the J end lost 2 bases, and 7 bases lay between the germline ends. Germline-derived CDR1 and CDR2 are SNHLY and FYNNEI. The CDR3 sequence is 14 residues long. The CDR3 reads CASSEGSLTDTQYF. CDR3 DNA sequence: TGTGCCAGCAGTGAAGGCAGTCTCACAGATACGCAGTATTTT.

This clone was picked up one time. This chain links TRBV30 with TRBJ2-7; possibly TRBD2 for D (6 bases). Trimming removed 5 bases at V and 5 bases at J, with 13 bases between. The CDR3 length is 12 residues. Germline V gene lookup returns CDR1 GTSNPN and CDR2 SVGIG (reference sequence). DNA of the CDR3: TGTGCCTGGGGGCCCGGGGGAAACGAGCAGTACTTC. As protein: CAWGPGGNEQYF.

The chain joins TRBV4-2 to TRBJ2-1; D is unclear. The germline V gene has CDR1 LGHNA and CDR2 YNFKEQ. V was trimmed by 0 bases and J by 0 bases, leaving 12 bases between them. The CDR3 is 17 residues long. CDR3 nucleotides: TGTGCCAGCAGCCAAGATGTTAGCCAAAGCTCCTACAATGAGCAGTTCTTC. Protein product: CASSQDVSQSSYNEQFF.

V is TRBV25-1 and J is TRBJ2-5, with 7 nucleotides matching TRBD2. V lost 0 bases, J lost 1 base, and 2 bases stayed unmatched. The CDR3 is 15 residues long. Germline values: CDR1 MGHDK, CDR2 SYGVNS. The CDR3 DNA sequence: TGTGCCAGCAGTGAATACGGACTAGTCCAAGAGACCCAGTACTTC. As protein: CASSEYGLVQETQYF.

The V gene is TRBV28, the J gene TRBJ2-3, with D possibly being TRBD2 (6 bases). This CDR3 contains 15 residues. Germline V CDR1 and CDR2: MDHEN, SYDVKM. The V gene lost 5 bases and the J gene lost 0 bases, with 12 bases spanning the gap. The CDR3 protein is CASSPTGLSTDTQYF. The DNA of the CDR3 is TGTGCCAGCAGTCCCACGGGACTGAGCACAGATACGCAGTATTTT.

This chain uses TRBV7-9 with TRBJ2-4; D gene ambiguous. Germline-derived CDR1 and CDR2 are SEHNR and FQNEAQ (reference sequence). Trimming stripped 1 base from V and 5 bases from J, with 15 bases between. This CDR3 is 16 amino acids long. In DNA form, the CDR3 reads TGTGCCAGCAGCTTAGGTTTTTCGCAGGACCAAAACATTCAGTACTTC. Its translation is CASSLGFSQDQNIQYF.

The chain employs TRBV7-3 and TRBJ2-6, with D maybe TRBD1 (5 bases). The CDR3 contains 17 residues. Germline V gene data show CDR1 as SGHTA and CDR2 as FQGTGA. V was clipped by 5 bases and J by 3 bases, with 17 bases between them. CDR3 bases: TGTGCCAGCAGCCTCGCCGGTCAAGGGGTTGGGGCCAACGTCCTGACTTTC. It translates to CASSLAGQGVGANVLTF.

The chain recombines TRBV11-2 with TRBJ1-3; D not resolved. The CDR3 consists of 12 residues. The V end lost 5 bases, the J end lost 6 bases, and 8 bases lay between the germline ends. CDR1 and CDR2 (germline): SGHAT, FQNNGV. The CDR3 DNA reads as TGTGCCAGCAGCGTTACCGAAAACACCATATATTTT. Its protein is CASSVTENTIYF.